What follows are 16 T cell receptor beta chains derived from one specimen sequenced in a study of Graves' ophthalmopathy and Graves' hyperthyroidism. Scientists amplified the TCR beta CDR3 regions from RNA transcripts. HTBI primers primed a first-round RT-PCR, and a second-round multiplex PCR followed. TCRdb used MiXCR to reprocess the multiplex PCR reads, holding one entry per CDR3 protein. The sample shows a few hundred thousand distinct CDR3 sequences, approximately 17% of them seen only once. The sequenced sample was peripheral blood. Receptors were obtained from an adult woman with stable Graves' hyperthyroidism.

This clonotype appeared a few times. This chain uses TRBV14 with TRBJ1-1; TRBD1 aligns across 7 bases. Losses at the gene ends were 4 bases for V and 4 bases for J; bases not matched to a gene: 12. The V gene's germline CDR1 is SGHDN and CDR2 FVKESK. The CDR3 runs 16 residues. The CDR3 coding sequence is TGTGCCAGCAGCCCCTGGGAGGGGGCGATTAGCACTGAAGCTTTCTTT. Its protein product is CASSPWEGAISTEAFF.

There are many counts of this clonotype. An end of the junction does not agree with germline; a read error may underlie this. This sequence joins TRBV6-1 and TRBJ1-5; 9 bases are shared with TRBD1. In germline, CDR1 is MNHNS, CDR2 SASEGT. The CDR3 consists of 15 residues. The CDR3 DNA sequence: TGTGCCAGCAGTCAAAGTACAGGGGGCAAGCAGCCCCAGCATTTT. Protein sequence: CASSQSTGGKQPQHF.

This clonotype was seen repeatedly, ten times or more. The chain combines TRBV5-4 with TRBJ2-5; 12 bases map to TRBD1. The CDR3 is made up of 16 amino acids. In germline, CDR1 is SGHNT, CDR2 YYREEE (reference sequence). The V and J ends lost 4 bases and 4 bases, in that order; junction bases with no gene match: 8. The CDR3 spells CASSLGTGGISETQYF. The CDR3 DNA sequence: TGTGCCAGCAGCCTAGGGACAGGGGGCATATCAGAGACCCAGTACTTC.

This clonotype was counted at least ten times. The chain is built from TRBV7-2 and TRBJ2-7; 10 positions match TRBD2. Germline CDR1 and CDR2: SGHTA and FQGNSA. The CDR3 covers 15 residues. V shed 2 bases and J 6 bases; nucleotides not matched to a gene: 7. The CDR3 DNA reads TGTGCCAGCAGCTTACTAGCGGGAGCACCTAGCGAGCAGTACTTC. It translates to CASSLLAGAPSEQYF. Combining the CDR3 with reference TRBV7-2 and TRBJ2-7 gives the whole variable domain GAGVSQSPSNKVTEKGKDVELRCDPISGHTALYWYRQSLGQGLEFLIYFQGNSAPDKSGLPSDRFSAERTGGSVSTLTIQRTQQEDSAVYLCASSLLAGAPSEQYFGPGTRLTVT.

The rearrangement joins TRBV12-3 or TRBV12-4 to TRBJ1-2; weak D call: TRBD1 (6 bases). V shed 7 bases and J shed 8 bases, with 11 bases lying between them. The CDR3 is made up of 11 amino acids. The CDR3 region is CASKVDRGYTF. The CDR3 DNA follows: TGTGCCAGCAAAGTCGACAGGGGCTACACCTTC.

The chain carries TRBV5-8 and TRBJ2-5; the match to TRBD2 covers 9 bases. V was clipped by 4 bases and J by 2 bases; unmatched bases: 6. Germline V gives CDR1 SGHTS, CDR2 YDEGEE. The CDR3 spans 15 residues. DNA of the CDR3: TGTGCCAGCAGCCCCTCTGCGGGAGGGCAAGAGACCCAGTACTTC. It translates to CASSPSAGGQETQYF.

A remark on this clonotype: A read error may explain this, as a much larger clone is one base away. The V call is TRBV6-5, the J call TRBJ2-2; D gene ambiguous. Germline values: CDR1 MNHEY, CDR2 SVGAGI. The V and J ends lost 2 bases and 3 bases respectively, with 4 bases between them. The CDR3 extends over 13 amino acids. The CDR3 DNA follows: TGTGCCAGCAGTTACATGGACACCGGGGAGCTGTTTTTT. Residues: CASSYMDTGELFF.

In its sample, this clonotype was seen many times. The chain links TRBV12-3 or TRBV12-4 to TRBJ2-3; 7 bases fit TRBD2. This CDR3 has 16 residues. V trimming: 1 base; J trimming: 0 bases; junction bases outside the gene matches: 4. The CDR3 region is CASSLGGGKSTDTQYF. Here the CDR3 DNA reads TGTGCCAGCAGTTTAGGGGGGGGGAAAAGCACAGATACGCAGTATTTT.

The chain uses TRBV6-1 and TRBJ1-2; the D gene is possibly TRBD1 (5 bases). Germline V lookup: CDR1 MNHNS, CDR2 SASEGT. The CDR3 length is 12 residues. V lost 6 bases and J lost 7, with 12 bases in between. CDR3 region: CASRVQGLGYTF. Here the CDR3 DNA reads TGTGCCAGCAGGGTTCAGGGTCTTGGCTACACCTTC.

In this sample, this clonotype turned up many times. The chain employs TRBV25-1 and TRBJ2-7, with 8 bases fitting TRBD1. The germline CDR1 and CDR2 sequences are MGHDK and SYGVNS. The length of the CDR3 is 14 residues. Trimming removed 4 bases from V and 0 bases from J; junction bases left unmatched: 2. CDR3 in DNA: TGTGCCAGCAGTGGACAGGGGCACTCCTACGAGCAGTACTTC. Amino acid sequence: CASSGQGHSYEQYF.

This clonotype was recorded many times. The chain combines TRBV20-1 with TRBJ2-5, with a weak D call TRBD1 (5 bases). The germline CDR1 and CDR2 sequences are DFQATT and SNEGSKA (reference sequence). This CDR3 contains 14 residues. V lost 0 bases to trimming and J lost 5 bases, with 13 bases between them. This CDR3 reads CSARDRTTRETQYF. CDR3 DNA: TGCAGTGCTAGAGATAGGACAACTCGGGAGACCCAGTACTTC.

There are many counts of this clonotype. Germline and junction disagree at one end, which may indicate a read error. CDR3 coding DNA: TGTGCCAGCACCAAAAGGGGTAGCGGGATGGCGGACATTAAGTACTTC. Amino acid sequence: CASTKRGSGMADIKYF. This rearrangement joins TRBV28 to TRBJ2-4; 8 bases match TRBD2. CDR1 is MDHEN and CDR2 is SYDVKM in the germline V gene. The CDR3 runs 16 residues.

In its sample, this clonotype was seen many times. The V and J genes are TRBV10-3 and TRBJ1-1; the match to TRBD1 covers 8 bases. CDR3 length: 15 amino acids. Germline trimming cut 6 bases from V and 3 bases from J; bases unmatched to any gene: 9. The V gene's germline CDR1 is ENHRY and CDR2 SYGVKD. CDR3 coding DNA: TGTGCCATCAGCCCGGGACAGGCCGGGGACACTGAAGCTTTCTTT. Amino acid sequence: CAISPGQAGDTEAFF.

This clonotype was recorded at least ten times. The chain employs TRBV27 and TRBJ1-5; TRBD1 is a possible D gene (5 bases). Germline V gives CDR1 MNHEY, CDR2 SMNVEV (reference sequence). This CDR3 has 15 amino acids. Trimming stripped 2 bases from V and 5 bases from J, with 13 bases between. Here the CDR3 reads CASSLRGQGHQPQHF. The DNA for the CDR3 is TGTGCCAGCAGTTTACGAGGCCAGGGTCATCAGCCCCAGCATTTT.

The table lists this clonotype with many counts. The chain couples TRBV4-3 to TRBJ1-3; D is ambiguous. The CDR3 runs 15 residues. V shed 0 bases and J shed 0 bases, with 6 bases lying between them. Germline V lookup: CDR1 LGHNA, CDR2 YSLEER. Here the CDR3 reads CASSQERYSGNTIYF. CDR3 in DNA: TGCGCCAGCAGCCAAGAACGGTACTCTGGAAACACCATATATTTT.

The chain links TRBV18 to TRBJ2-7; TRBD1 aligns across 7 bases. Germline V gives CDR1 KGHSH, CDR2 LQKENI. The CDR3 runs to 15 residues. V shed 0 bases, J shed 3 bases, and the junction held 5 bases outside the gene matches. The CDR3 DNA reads TGTGCCAGCTCACCACCAAAGGGACAGATCTACGAGCAGTACTTC. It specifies CASSPPKGQIYEQYF.